These T cell receptor beta chains were read from a single sample in a study of T cell responses to AZD1222 COVID-19 vaccine. Assay: immunoSEQ multiplex PCR; the TCRdb copy retains only in-frame clones and omits some. This sample's table has over 120,000 clones. Sequencing input: peripheral blood. The receptors come from an adult in good health. CDR3s include the opening cysteine and the closing phenylalanine or tryptophan. The D gene is left open where the match is weak.

d_call,v_call,j_call,cdr3_aa,cdr3_nt
NA,TRBV15,TRBJ2-5,CATSRDLQETQYF,TGTGCCACCAGCAGAGATCTCCAGGAGACCCAGTACTTC
NA,TRBV27,TRBJ2-1,CASSLLGGGEQFF,TGTGCCAGCAGTTTGTTAGGCGGCGGTGAGCAGTTCTTC
NA,TRBV11-3,TRBJ2-3,CASSLPGTDTQYF,TGTGCCAGCAGCTTACCAGGAACAGATACGCAGTATTTT
TRBD1,TRBV9,TRBJ1-6,CASSQGGGSMSPLHF,TGTGCCAGCAGCCAGGGGGGGGGATCCATGTCACCCCTCCACTTT
TRBD1,TRBV19,TRBJ1-4,CASTRSGTGDEKLFF,TGTGCCAGTACCCGGTCGGGGACAGGGGACGAAAAACTGTTTTTT
NA,TRBV6-2/TRBV6-3,TRBJ2-7,CASSYSPWTAEPSLMYEQYF,TGTGCCAGCAGTTACTCACCATGGACGGCAGAACCTTCACTTATGTACGAGCAGTACTTC
NA,TRBV5-4,TRBJ2-1,CASSLAGSPNNEQFF,TGTGCCAGCAGCTTGGCGGGCTCCCCAAACAATGAGCAGTTCTTC
TRBD1,TRBV5-6,TRBJ2-7,CASSTQGDAYEQYF,TGTGCCAGCAGCACCCAGGGGGACGCCTACGAGCAGTACTTC
NA,TRBV18,TRBJ1-1,CASSPLTGGNTEAFF,TGTGCCAGCTCACCGTTGACGGGAGGGAACACTGAAGCTTTCTTT
NA,TRBV2,TRBJ1-4,CASSGGWNEKLFF,TGTGCCAGCAGCGGCGGTTGGAATGAAAAACTGTTTTTT
TRBD1,TRBV5-6,TRBJ1-1,CASSLTGGTLKLFF,TGTGCCAGCAGCTTGACAGGGGGGACACTGAAGCTATTCTTT
TRBD1,TRBV9,TRBJ1-1,CASSKQGTMNTEAFF,TGTGCCAGCAGCAAACAGGGGACTATGAACACTGAAGCTTTCTTT
NA,TRBV28,TRBJ1-2,CASAGARDIYGYTF,TGTGCCAGCGCCGGGGCCCGGGACATATATGGCTACACCTTC
NA,TRBV11-3,TRBJ2-7,CASSLSGHAVMAYF,TGTGCCAGCAGCTTAAGTGGACACGCAGTCATGGCGTACTTC
TRBD1,TRBV11-3,TRBJ2-1,CASSLDKGDRVSYNEQFF,TGTGCCAGCAGCTTAGATAAGGGGGACAGGGTATCCTACAATGAGCAGTTCTTC
NA,TRBV6-5,TRBJ2-3,CASSYSLGPNTQYF,TGTGCCAGCAGTTACTCCCTGGGACCAAATACGCAGTATTTT
NA,TRBV3-1/TRBV3-2,TRBJ1-3,CASSQGPGEGNTIYF,TGTGCCAGCAGCCAAGGGCCGGGGGAAGGAAACACCATATATTTT
NA,TRBV7-2,TRBJ1-4,CASSLGGAEEKLFF,TGTGCCAGCAGCCTAGGGGGGGCGGAGGAAAAACTGTTTTTT
NA,TRBV7-8,TRBJ1-2,CASSPDEPVAALKYGYTF,TGTGCCAGCAGCCCGGATGAACCTGTGGCGGCCTTGAAATATGGCTACACCTTC
NA,TRBV19,TRBJ1-2,CASSIGGYQGYTF,TGTGCCAGTAGTATCGGGGGGTACCAGGGCTACACCTTC
NA,TRBV5-1,TRBJ2-5,CASSFLGRQETQYF,TGCGCCAGCAGCTTTTTGGGGAGACAAGAGACCCAGTACTTC
TRBD2,TRBV7-8,TRBJ2-3,CASSPQRGAGDTQYF,TGTGCCAGCAGCCCACAGCGGGGGGCGGGGGATACGCAGTATTTT
TRBD1,TRBV2,TRBJ1-6,CASSERQGHYNSPLHF,TGTGCCAGCAGTGAGAGACAGGGCCACTATAATTCACCCCTCCACTTT
TRBD1,TRBV2,TRBJ1-1,CASSAEGASNTEAFF,TGTGCCAGCAGTGCAGAGGGGGCCTCGAACACTGAAGCTTTCTTT